This T cell receptor (beta chain) was documented in a study of Graves' ophthalmopathy and Graves' hyperthyroidism. General observations from the study: Progression of ophthalmopathy was predicted by the model with about 67% sensitivity and around 77% specificity.

Beta-chain TCR CDR3 regions were amplified from RNA transcripts. Second-round multiplex PCR came after a first-round RT-PCR that employed HTBI primers. In TCRdb, the multiplex PCR reads were re-called with MiXCR into one record per CDR3 protein. This sample carries some 400,000 distinct CDR3 sequences, about a sixth of them seen once, and the ten largest clones take 1.6%. Trimming cost V 5 bases and J 3 bases, with 14 bases left between them. Germline CDR1 is KGHSH and CDR2 is LQKENI. This CDR3 is 15 amino acids long. This clonotype has more than one count but fewer than ten. Its antigen is as yet unknown.

The V gene is TRBV18, the J gene TRBJ1-5, with D perhaps TRBD1 (5 bases). The sample taken for sequencing was peripheral blood. This sequence originates from a woman younger than 30 with Graves' ophthalmopathy. CDR3 residues: CASSGARGSNQPQHF. The CDR3 region has the DNA TGTGCCAGCTCAGGGGCCCGGGGCTCCAATCAGCCCCAGCATTTT.